This T cell receptor beta chain was identified in a study of CD8+CD57+ T cells in acquired aplastic anemia. CDR3 length: 15 residues. Germline loops: CDR1 SNHLY, CDR2 FYNNEI. Trimming removed 7 bases at V and 1 base at J, with 14 bases between. Patients included in sequencing had previously demonstrated CD8+CD57+ cell expansion by flow cytometry. Profiles of TCR beta VDJ and CDR3 were generated from a genomic DNA template. TCRdb re-analysed the reads in MiXCR, keeping a single row per CDR3 protein. The data show about 470,000 distinct CDR3 sequences, around 30% seen once. The sample was sorted CD4+, CD8+, or CD8+CD57+ T cells (not recorded which) from PBMCs. The gene calls are TRBV2 and TRBJ1-5, with no clear D. The sequence was collected from a human donor with aplastic anemia. CDR3 protein: CASTPQVRSNQPQHF. CDR3 in DNA: TGTGCCAGCACCCCCCAGGTTAGGAGCAATCAGCCCCAGCATTTT.